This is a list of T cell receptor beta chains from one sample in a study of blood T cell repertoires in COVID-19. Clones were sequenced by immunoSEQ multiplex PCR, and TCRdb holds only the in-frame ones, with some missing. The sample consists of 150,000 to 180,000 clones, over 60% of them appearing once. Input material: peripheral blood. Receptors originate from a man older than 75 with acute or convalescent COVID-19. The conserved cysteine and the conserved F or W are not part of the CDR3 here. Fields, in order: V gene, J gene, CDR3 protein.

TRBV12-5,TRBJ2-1,ASGFDRGYNEQF
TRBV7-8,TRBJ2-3,ASSLPLGGQGEYTDTQY
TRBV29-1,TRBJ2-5,SWGQAIETQY
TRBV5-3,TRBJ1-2,ARSQMGQNYGYT
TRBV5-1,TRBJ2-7,ASSGGTSAYEQY
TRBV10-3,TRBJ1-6,AISAYEQGAQNNSPLH
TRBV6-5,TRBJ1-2,ASSPLEYYGYT
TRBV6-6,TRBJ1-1,ASTVTGSYTEAF
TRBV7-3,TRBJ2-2,ASSLQAGALTGELF
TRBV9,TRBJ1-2,ASSKQGGNYGYT
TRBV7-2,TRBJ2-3,ASSLATGKGDTQY
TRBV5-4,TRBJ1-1,ARSVQGATEAF
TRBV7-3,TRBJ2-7,ASSLTPDSYEQY
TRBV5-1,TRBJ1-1,ASSLEIERSEAF
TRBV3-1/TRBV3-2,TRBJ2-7,ASSQDPSAGESYEQY
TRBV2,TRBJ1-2,ASSETAGGYGYT
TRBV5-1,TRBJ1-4,ASSGEAGAGEKLF
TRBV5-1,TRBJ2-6,ASSLGVRGGANVLT
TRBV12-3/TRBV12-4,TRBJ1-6,ASSMGGSPLH
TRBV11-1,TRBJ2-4,ASSRRASGDAD
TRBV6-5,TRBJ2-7,ASSRGYEQY
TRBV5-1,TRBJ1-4,ASKASSGGEKLF
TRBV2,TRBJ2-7,ASSESTISSYEQY
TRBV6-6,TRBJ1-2,ASSPGYSQGGYT
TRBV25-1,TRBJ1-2,ASSEQNIYGYT
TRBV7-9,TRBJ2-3,ASSLDQGMSTDTQY
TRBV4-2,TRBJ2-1,ASSQDSASGGGSYNEQF
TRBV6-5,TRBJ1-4,ASRTLAGGAEKLF
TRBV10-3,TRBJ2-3,AISGGGAKTDTQY
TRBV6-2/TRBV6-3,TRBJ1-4,ASSSQGVTNEKLF
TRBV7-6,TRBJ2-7,ASSPTGSGLGYEQY
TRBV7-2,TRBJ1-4,ASTLGQDEKLF
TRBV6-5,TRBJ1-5,ASKGEGDNQPQH
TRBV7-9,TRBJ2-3,ASSFHERGDTQY
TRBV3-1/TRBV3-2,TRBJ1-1,ASSQVEGGGGAF
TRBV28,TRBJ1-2,ASSLSETGGNGYT
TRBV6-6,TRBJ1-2,ASTQPLGGAHGYT
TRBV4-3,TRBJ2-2,ASSQSPGFNTGELF
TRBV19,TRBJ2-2,ASSILAEYTGELF
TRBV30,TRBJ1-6,AWSEDRGYSPLH
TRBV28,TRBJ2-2,ASSPPYLGSGELF
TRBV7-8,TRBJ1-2,ASSIGGQGGTNYGYT
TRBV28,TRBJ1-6,ASSPPLRSYNSPLH
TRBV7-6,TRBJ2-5,ASSLVAGSRETQY
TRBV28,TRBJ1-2,ASSRNIAGNPGYT
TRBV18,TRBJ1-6,ASSPTGQGTVGSPLH
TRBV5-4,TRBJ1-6,ASSLAAGYNSPLH